The TCR beta chain described here comes from a study of regulatory T cells in long-lasting Graves disease. As for the study in general: By definition, persistent Graves' disease involved antithyroid drugs for over 5 years alongside positive TSH receptor antibodies.

Time point defined: persistent/refractory GD, antithyroid drugs over 5 years with positive TRAb. From PBMCs, RNA was extracted and then used to make the TCR library. Libraries of TCR beta came from iRepertoire HTBI primers plus Arm-PCR of CDR3 regions. A single record per CDR3 protein comes from TCRdb applying MiXCR to the multiplex PCR reads. The table records approximately 400,000 distinct CDR3 sequences, 20% to 25% of them present only once. This TCR was sampled from a female donor with Graves disease. Here the sequenced sample was peripheral blood mononuclear cells (PBMCs), taken when the disease was refractory, from a patient treated with antithyroid drugs.

The CDR3 protein is CASSLRYWSSAVWFEQYF. The CDR3 coding sequence is TGTGCCAGCAGCTTACGGTACTGGAGTAGCGCTGTCTGGTTCGAGCAGTACTTC. This sequence joins TRBV7-3 and TRBJ2-7; D may be TRBD2 (5 bases). Per germline, CDR1 SGHTA and CDR2 FQGTGA. Trimming pared 2 bases from V and 6 bases from J, leaving 26 bases between. The CDR3 sequence is 18 residues long.